The 5 T cell receptor beta chains given below trace back to one sample, sequenced in a study of blood T cell repertoires in COVID-19. Some clones are missing from TCRdb's copy, which holds only in-frame ones; the method was immunoSEQ multiplex PCR. The repertoire holds under 400,000 clones, with roughly 86% as singletons. The sequenced sample consisted of peripheral blood. The receptors stem from a woman younger than 45 with COVID-19, enrolled during active disease.

V gene TRBV7-8 combines with J gene TRBJ2-2, with 8 bases aligning to TRBD2. This CDR3 comprises 16 residues. From germline, CDR1 is SGHVS and CDR2 FQNEAQ. V trimming: 4 bases; J trimming: 4 bases; junction bases outside the gene matches: 8. CDR3 loop: CASSSGGDTFTGELFF. The CDR3 nucleotides are TGTGCCAGCAGCTCCGGGGGGGACACGTTCACCGGGGAGCTGTTTTTT. Looking up the rest from reference TRBV7-8 and TRBJ2-2 gives the full variable domain: GAGVSQSPRYKVAKRGQDVALRCDPISGHVSLFWYQQALGQGPEFLTYFQNEAQLDKSGLPSDRFFAERPEGSVSTLKIQRTQQEDSAVYLCASSSGGDTFTGELFFGEGSRLTVL.

The chain links TRBV7-9 to TRBJ2-7; maybe TRBD2 (6 bases). The CDR3 length is 12 residues. In germline, CDR1 is SEHNR, CDR2 FQNEAQ (reference sequence). V dropped 10 bases and J dropped 3 bases, with 13 bases sitting between them. CDR3 sequence reads: CATSGGLYEQYF. The CDR3 DNA reads TGTGCCACCTCCGGAGGGCTCTACGAGCAGTACTTC.

The chain carries TRBV6-5 and TRBJ2-1; a possible D gene is TRBD2 (6 bases). The CDR3 runs to 14 residues. V shed 6 bases and J shed 1 base, with 10 bases lying between them. The germline gives CDR1 MNHEY, CDR2 SVGAGI. DNA of the CDR3: TGTGCCAGCAGACTTAGCGGTTCCTACAATGAGCAGTTCTTC. It translates to CASRLSGSYNEQFF.

The chain is built from TRBV28 and TRBJ1-1; D remains unclear. Germline CDR1 MDHEN, CDR2 SYDVKM. The ends were cut back, 3 bases at V and 5 bases at J, with 10 bases in the middle. There are 13 residues in the CDR3. The CDR3 sequence: CASSLGSETEAFF. The CDR3, as DNA: TGTGCCAGCAGTTTGGGGAGCGAAACTGAAGCTTTCTTT. Full variable domain (missing parts from reference TRBV28 and TRBJ1-1): DVKVTQSSRYLVKRTGEKVFLECVQDMDHENMFWYRQDPGLGLRLIYFSYDVKMKEKGDIPEGYSVSREKKERFSLILESASTNQTSMYLCASSLGSETEAFFGQGTRLTVV.

The rearrangement joins TRBV5-6 to TRBJ2-2, with TRBD2 matching 9 bases. This CDR3 region has 16 residues. V lost 4 bases and J lost 1; bases outside the gene matches: 5. Germline CDR1 reads SGHDT; CDR2 reads YYEEEE. For the CDR3, the DNA is TGTGCCAGCAGCATCCTTAGCGGGAGGAACACCGGGGAGCTGTTTTTT. It codes for CASSILSGRNTGELFF.